A single T cell receptor beta chain is shown here with its context. The antigen this receptor binds is unknown. A much larger clonotype is one base distant, so this may be a read error. cDNA synthesis used template-switch 5'RACE with a primer carrying a 10-nucleotide random unique molecular identifier tagging each TCR transcript. Over 180 million TCR-beta sequences, covering 15-18 subjects, were produced in each sequencing run. The RNeasy kit was used to extract total RNA. TCR-beta VDJ regions were amplified with primers for the TCR constant region and the 5'RACE anchor, using the KAPA Real-time Library Amplification kit. Sample indexes and Illumina adaptors were added in a first PCR, after which library yield was increased in a second PCR. After Ampure bead purification, the roughly 650 bp TCR product was size-selected on a 2% E-gel SizeSelection system. Library quality was checked on a Bioanalyzer, concentration was measured with Qubit, and libraries were quantified with the Kapa Library Quantification kit before pooling. Libraries were sequenced paired-end 2 x 150 bp on an Illumina HiSeq 2500. To increase sequence diversity, roughly 24-32% phiX was spiked into each library pool. As for how the authors treated the data: Quality-filtered reads were processed with the UMI-based MiGEC pipeline, which removed over 75% of raw TCR sequences during error correction. VDJ genes were aligned to IMGT germline references, and clonotypes were defined by unique CDR3 amino acid sequence plus V-J genes. Clonal expansion, Shannon diversity, and CDR3 relatedness (CalcPairwiseDistances, ClusterSamples) were evaluated with VDJtools, and phylogenetic trees were built with CLCbio workbench. Expanded clones were defined as having at least 8 unique UMIs, based on coefficient-of-variation modelling across technical triplicates. TCRdb applied fastp at Q25 and MiXCR to the public reads, then kept only in-frame beta chains. Every distinct CDR3 protein forms one entry, paired with its most common genes and DNA. The V and J calls were not made by the authors but by TCRdb's processing. For this sample the table gives around 25,000 distinct CDR3 sequences, of which roughly an eighth were detected only once. About 12% of the sample is taken by the ten largest.

The record originates from a study of neurological immune-mediated disorders (dated by TCRdb to the late 2010s). Regarding the complete study: The study compared peripheral blood TCR-beta repertoires of HTLV-I-associated myelopathy (HAM/TSP) patients, multiple sclerosis patients and healthy controls using UMI-based sequencing. The 90 to 110 TCR-beta libraries included longitudinal samples, technical triplicates and paired sorted CD4+ and CD8+ T-cell subsets alongside PBMC samples. The cohort included around 70 subjects: roughly 14 with HAM/TSP, some 34 with multiple sclerosis, and approximately 20 healthy controls.

There are 19 amino acids in the CDR3, from cysteine to phenylalanine inclusive. Here the CDR3 DNA is all that survives: 57 bases in frame from base 1. As encoded in the germline V gene, CDR1 is LGHNA while CDR2 is YNFKEQ. Relative to germline, V is missing 1 base and J is missing 0 bases, with 10 bases of the junction outside any gene match. General conclusions and limits of the study: The highest TCR clonal expansion was observed in HAM/TSP patients, whereas the lowest was observed in MS patients, even when compared with healthy controls. No identical CDR3 amino acid sequences were found to be shared among expanded clones across subjects, suggesting that TCR-beta repertoires were private in all groups.

Unsorted PBMC libraries were generated from 2 million PBMCs stored in RNAlater at -80 °C until RNA extraction. Peripheral blood was subjected to Ficoll-Hypaque density gradient centrifugation to isolate PBMCs, which were then cryopreserved in liquid nitrogen. The sequence joins TRBV4-2 to TRBJ2-2; TRBD1 aligns with 8 central bases. Sample: PBMCs. The sequence came from a woman aged 55 to 70 with HTLV-1-associated myelopathy (HAM/TSP). This receptor carries the CDR3 CASSQAQGARGPNTGELFF. The sequenced DNA: TGTGCCAGCAGCCAAGCGCAGGGGGCTAGAGGGCCGAACACCGGGGAGCTGTTTTTT.